This is a list of T cell receptor beta chains from one sample in a study of OX40 agonist ivuxolimab in advanced cancers. Produced via immunoSEQ multiplex PCR; TCRdb's table is partial and in-frame only. This repertoire shows around 68,000 clones, approximately 90% found once; its top ten account for 0.8% to 1.2%. The specimen comprised CD4+ or CD8+ T cells sorted from blood, sampled in a trial of the OX40 agonist ivuxolimab. These receptors originate from an adult with an advanced solid tumor such as melanoma, head and neck, liver or kidney cancer. Both conserved end residues are part of each CDR3. D genes are given only for firm matches. Clone sizes are given selectively: once, few, many, or a class where the clone is expanded.

D	size	V	J	CDR3	DNA
.	few	TRBV18	TRBJ2-7	CASSPRSSAGQYF	TGTGCCAGCTCACCCCGCAGTTCCGCCGGGCAGTACTTC
.	.	TRBV7-3	TRBJ2-1	CASSLRGEQFF	TGTGCCAGCAGCCTAAGGGGTGAGCAGTTCTTC
.	.	TRBV27	TRBJ1-1	CASSFDGNTEAFF	TGTGCCAGCAGTTTCGATGGGAACACTGAAGCTTTCTTT
.	.	TRBV27	TRBJ2-1	CASSAQSPRGVNEQFF	TGTGCCAGCAGTGCTCAGTCCCCCCGGGGCGTAAATGAGCAGTTCTTC
TRBD1	.	TRBV2	TRBJ2-5	CASSDGTGGGETQYF	TGTGCCAGCAGTGATGGGACAGGGGGTGGCGAGACCCAGTACTTC
.	once	TRBV21-1	TRBJ2-1	CASSLPSGVYNEQFF	TGTGCCAGCAGCCTCCCTAGCGGGGTATACAATGAGCAGTTCTTC
.	.	TRBV11-2	TRBJ1-1	CASSSGRRGNTEAFF	TGTGCCAGCAGCTCAGGGAGGAGAGGGAACACTGAAGCTTTCTTT
.	.	TRBV10-2	TRBJ1-6	CASSESGSNSPLHF	TGCGCCAGCAGTGAGTCAGGCTCTAATTCACCCCTCCACTTT
.	.	TRBV4-2	TRBJ1-5	CASSQDWGVNQPQHF	TGTGCCAGCAGCCAAGATTGGGGGGTGAATCAGCCCCAGCATTTT
TRBD1	.	TRBV2	TRBJ2-2	CASSVTGQGAGELFF	TGTGCCAGCAGTGTGACGGGACAGGGAGCCGGGGAGCTGTTTTTT
.	few	TRBV9	TRBJ2-3	CASRGADTQYF	TGTGCCAGCAGGGGAGCAGATACGCAGTATTTT